The rows below give T cell receptor beta chains drawn from one sample of a study of cytotoxic CD8 clonotypes in ibrutinib-treated CLL. Sequenced by immunoSEQ multiplex PCR; TCRdb stores in-frame clones only, minus some. Of about 200,000 clones listed, about three quarters were seen once; the top ten hold about 6.2%. Source: PBMCs, taken after 12 months of ibrutinib treatment. The receptors were sampled from a human donor with chronic lymphocytic leukemia. Both conserved end residues are part of each CDR3. Fields, in order: clone size, CDR3 length, V gene, CDR3 protein. Rows may omit the clone size; those that give it use once, few, many or a size class.

clone_size: -; cdr3_length: 13; v_call: TRBV25-1; cdr3_aa: CASSEYLTGAKTF
clone_size: -; cdr3_length: 15; v_call: TRBV10-3; cdr3_aa: CAISPAQGAANEQYF
clone_size: -; cdr3_length: 14; v_call: TRBV30; cdr3_aa: CAWSVGQAISEAFF
clone_size: once; cdr3_length: 16; v_call: TRBV19; cdr3_aa: CASSSWTSGSGHEQYF
clone_size: -; cdr3_length: 15; v_call: TRBV7-9; cdr3_aa: CASSLGGNRDREAFF
clone_size: -; cdr3_length: 13; v_call: TRBV5-1; cdr3_aa: CASSGDSLREQYF
clone_size: -; cdr3_length: 17; v_call: TRBV5-1; cdr3_aa: CASSLVGGPSSTDTQYF
clone_size: -; cdr3_length: 12; v_call: TRBV29-1; cdr3_aa: CSVVRGNTEAFF
clone_size: once; cdr3_length: 15; v_call: TRBV5-1; cdr3_aa: CASSKGLNPGDGYTF
clone_size: -; cdr3_length: 17; v_call: TRBV30; cdr3_aa: CAWSVPLPGFSYNEQFF
clone_size: -; cdr3_length: 13; v_call: TRBV7-2; cdr3_aa: CASSLGLAETQYF
clone_size: -; cdr3_length: 14; v_call: TRBV5-1; cdr3_aa: CASSLAITQFGYTF
clone_size: -; cdr3_length: 14; v_call: TRBV9; cdr3_aa: CASSVKQVGSPLHF
clone_size: -; cdr3_length: 16; v_call: TRBV18; cdr3_aa: CASSHRQGARQTEAFF
clone_size: few; cdr3_length: 14; v_call: TRBV30; cdr3_aa: CAWSFRDRDYGYTF
clone_size: few; cdr3_length: 13; v_call: TRBV6-1; cdr3_aa: CASSLFWGDGYTF
clone_size: -; cdr3_length: 14; v_call: TRBV5-1; cdr3_aa: CASSGRGSNEKLFF
clone_size: -; cdr3_length: 16; v_call: TRBV2; cdr3_aa: CASISYGFFTTDTQYF
clone_size: -; cdr3_length: 12; v_call: TRBV7-9; cdr3_aa: CASSLIGEKLFF
clone_size: -; cdr3_length: 14; v_call: TRBV6-1; cdr3_aa: CASSNRQGYHEQYF
clone_size: -; cdr3_length: 14; v_call: TRBV18; cdr3_aa: CASSPQGAGEKLFF